Listed below are T cell receptor beta chains from one sample, sequenced in a study of blood T cells in healthy people across ages. Each CDR3 protein is one row after TCRdb ran MiXCR on the 5' RACE reads. The table has about 1.5 million distinct CDR3 sequences, around 42% seen once. The sequencing input was blood. The receptors come from a woman between 18 and 30 years old in good health. The CDR3 runs from the conserved cysteine through the conserved F or W. A D gene is named only where the DNA matches it firmly. Rows may omit the clone size; those that give it use once, few, many or a size class.

clone size	J gene	V gene	D gene	CDR3 protein	CDR3 DNA
-	TRBJ2-7	TRBV10-3	-	CAISEGRPETYEQYF	TGTGCCATCAGTGAGGGACGGCCGGAAACCTACGAGCAGTACTTC
few	TRBJ2-7	TRBV12-3/TRBV12-4	-	CASSLGTGTNPYEQYF	TGTGCCAGCAGTTTGGGCACCGGGACCAACCCCTACGAGCAGTACTTC
-	TRBJ1-4	TRBV10-2	-	CASSVMGGGVVQLFF	TGCGCCAGCAGTGTTATGGGCGGGGGAGTTGTGCAACTGTTTTTT
few	TRBJ2-1	TRBV12-3/TRBV12-4	TRBD1	CASRTGGRGNEQFF	TGTGCCAGCAGGACAGGGGGCAGGGGCAATGAGCAGTTCTTC
-	TRBJ1-5	TRBV6-6	-	CASSYSPGSNQPQHF	TGTGCCAGCAGTTACTCACCAGGAAGCAATCAGCCCCAGCATTTT
few	TRBJ2-5	TRBV20-1	TRBD1	CSARDRGQETQYF	TGCAGTGCTAGGGACAGGGGGCAAGAGACCCAGTACTTC
-	TRBJ2-4	TRBV28	TRBD1	CASRVGQAKNIQYF	TGTGCCAGCAGGGTGGGACAGGCCAAAAACATTCAGTACTTC
-	TRBJ2-3	TRBV25-1	-	CASSEYRDTDTQYF	TGTGCCAGCAGTGAATATCGGGACACAGATACGCAGTATTTT
few	TRBJ2-5	TRBV7-2	TRBD2	CASSLGDYEETQYF	TGTGCCAGCAGCTTAGGGGACTACGAAGAGACCCAGTACTTC
-	TRBJ2-5	TRBV6-1	-	CASSEKQGLEQYF	TGTGCCAGCAGTGAGAAACAGGGTTTGGAGCAGTACTTC
few	TRBJ1-1	TRBV25-1	-	CASSEQRTGAFF	TGTGCCAGCAGTGAGCAGAGAACGGGAGCTTTCTTT
few	TRBJ2-7	TRBV29-1	-	CSVSRADPYEQYF	TGCAGCGTTTCCAGGGCGGACCCTTACGAGCAGTACTTC
-	TRBJ1-1	TRBV24-1	-	CATSDPETGTEAFF	TGTGCCACCAGTGATCCCGAGACGGGGACTGAAGCTTTCTTT
few	TRBJ1-5	TRBV7-2	-	CASSLGGGRVQPQHF	TGTGCCAGCAGCTTAGGTGGGGGGCGCGTTCAGCCCCAGCATTTT
-	TRBJ1-6	TRBV3-1	-	CASSQEIGVNSPLHF	TGTGCCAGCAGCCAAGAAATAGGGGTTAATTCACCCCTCCACTTT
-	TRBJ2-3	TRBV7-9	-	CASSAVPSSTHTQYF	TGTGCCAGCAGCGCCGTCCCTTCTAGCACACATACGCAGTATTTT
few	TRBJ2-3	TRBV6-1	-	CASSESGSPDTQYF	TGTGCCAGCAGTGAGTCAGGGTCCCCGGATACGCAGTATTTT
-	TRBJ2-1	TRBV6-5	TRBD1	CASRGDREYNEQFF	TGTGCCAGCAGAGGGGACAGGGAATACAATGAGCAGTTCTTC
-	TRBJ2-7	TRBV3-1	-	CASSQSNEQYF	TGTGCCAGCAGCCAATCAAACGAGCAGTACTTC
-	TRBJ1-2	TRBV5-1	TRBD1	CASSLSGQGSNYGYTF	TGCGCCAGCAGCTTGTCTGGACAGGGGTCTAACTATGGCTACACCTTC
-	TRBJ1-5	TRBV27	TRBD1	CASTPGQSSNQPQHF	TGTGCCAGCACCCCGGGACAGTCTAGCAATCAGCCCCAGCATTTT
-	TRBJ2-7	TRBV27	-	CASSPPRYEQYF	TGTGCCAGCAGTCCCCCCCGGTACGAGCAGTACTTC
-	TRBJ1-1	TRBV7-3	TRBD1	CASSSWDRGNTEAFF	TGTGCCAGCAGCTCGTGGGACAGGGGAAACACTGAAGCTTTCTTT
-	TRBJ2-2	TRBV4-2	TRBD2	CASLAGTGELFF	TGTGCCAGCCTAGCGGGGACCGGGGAGCTGTTTTTT
-	TRBJ2-1	TRBV5-6	TRBD2	CASSLDWSGSSYNEQFF	TGTGCCAGCAGCCTCGATTGGAGCGGGAGCTCCTACAATGAGCAGTTCTTC
-	TRBJ2-1	TRBV12-3/TRBV12-4	TRBD1	CASSPQTGGRLHEQFF	TGTGCCAGCAGTCCACAGACAGGGGGAAGGCTCCATGAGCAGTTCTTC
few	TRBJ2-1	TRBV29-1	-	CSIQNNEQFF	TGCAGCATACAGAACAATGAGCAGTTCTTC
-	TRBJ2-5	TRBV25-1	-	CASSEYRDRETQYF	TGTGCCAGCAGTGAATATAGGGATAGGGAGACCCAGTACTTC
-	TRBJ1-5	TRBV7-2	TRBD1	CASSKGQVGQPQHF	TGTGCCAGCAGCAAAGGACAGGTCGGGCAGCCCCAGCATTTT
-	TRBJ1-1	TRBV5-1	-	CASSLAARDTEAFF	TGCGCCAGCAGCTTAGCGGCAAGGGACACTGAAGCTTTCTTT
-	TRBJ1-5	TRBV4-1	-	CASSGPSNQPQHF	TGCGCCAGCAGTGGGCCTAGCAATCAGCCCCAGCATTTT
many	TRBJ1-2	TRBV20-1	-	CSARPTGANYGYTF	TGCAGTGCTAGGCCGACCGGGGCTAACTATGGCTACACCTTC
-	TRBJ1-1	TRBV12-3/TRBV12-4	TRBD1	CASSSWMGQGEAFF	TGTGCCAGCAGTTCCTGGATGGGACAGGGTGAAGCTTTCTTT
many	TRBJ2-7	TRBV12-3/TRBV12-4	-	CASSLGTPYEQYF	TGTGCCAGCAGTTTAGGGACACCCTACGAGCAGTACTTC
-	TRBJ2-4	TRBV12-3/TRBV12-4	TRBD1	CASSMGQGHVNIQYF	TGTGCCAGCAGTATGGGACAGGGACATGTAAACATTCAGTACTTC
-	TRBJ2-5	TRBV15	TRBD2	CATSSAGTSGGRQEAQYF	TGTGCCACCAGCAGCGCCGGGACTAGCGGGGGGCGACAAGAGGCCCAGTACTTC
few	TRBJ2-1	TRBV6-5	-	CASSPGPPEGEQFF	TGTGCCAGCAGCCCCGGGCCGCCCGAGGGTGAGCAGTTCTTC
few	TRBJ2-1	TRBV5-1	-	CASSSQPSVDEQFF	TGCGCCAGCAGCTCTCAACCCTCGGTGGATGAGCAGTTCTTC
-	TRBJ2-7	TRBV29-1	-	CSVEVVGTRSYNEQYF	TGCAGCGTTGAAGTCGTCGGGACGAGATCCTACAATGAGCAGTACTTC
few	TRBJ1-1	TRBV4-1	TRBD1	CASSPPFGTAPEAFF	TGCGCCAGCAGCCCACCCTTTGGGACAGCCCCCGAAGCTTTCTTT
-	TRBJ2-5	TRBV12-3/TRBV12-4	TRBD1	CASRPTGDLREQYF	TGTGCCAGCAGGCCGACAGGGGACTTACGCGAGCAGTACTTT
-	TRBJ2-3	TRBV7-2	TRBD1	CASSLVPVGQGGTDTQYF	TGTGCCAGCAGCTTAGTACCGGTGGGACAGGGGGGCACAGATACGCAGTATTTT
-	TRBJ2-1	TRBV9	-	CASSVVVYNEQFF	TGTGCCAGCAGCGTAGTCGTGTACAATGAGCAGTTCTTC
-	TRBJ2-5	TRBV25-1	TRBD2	CASSEYGAGREQYF	TGTGCCAGCAGTGAATACGGTGCAGGGAGGGAGCAGTACTTC
-	TRBJ1-5	TRBV12-3/TRBV12-4	-	CASSATDRGNQPQHF	TGTGCCAGCAGCGCCACCGACAGAGGCAATCAGCCCCAGCATTTT
few	TRBJ2-1	TRBV20-1	-	CSARDLANPYNEQFF	TGCAGTGCTAGAGATCTGGCAAATCCCTACAATGAGCAGTTCTTC
-	TRBJ2-1	TRBV20-1	-	CSARNLTGLVSYNEQFF	TGCAGTGCTAGAAATTTGACGGGGCTTGTTTCCTACAATGAGCAGTTCTTC
-	TRBJ2-1	TRBV6-5	TRBD1	CASTAPGQGLNNEQFF	TGTGCCAGCACCGCACCTGGACAGGGTCTCAACAATGAGCAGTTCTTC
-	TRBJ1-2	TRBV30	-	CAWSISGSDYGYTF	TGTGCCTGGAGTATATCAGGATCGGACTATGGCTACACCTTC
few	TRBJ1-1	TRBV14	-	CASSQSRGGMNTEAFF	TGTGCCAGCAGCCAATCCAGGGGCGGTATGAACACTGAAGCTTTCTTT
-	TRBJ1-1	TRBV12-3/TRBV12-4	-	CASSTGYQRNTEAFF	TGTGCCAGCAGTACAGGGTATCAACGGAACACTGAAGCTTTCTTT
few	TRBJ2-3	TRBV20-1	TRBD1	CSASAWGQGTDTQYF	TGCAGTGCTAGCGCATGGGGACAGGGCACAGATACGCAGTATTTT
once	TRBJ1-2	TRBV5-1	-	CASSPVGNDGYTF	TGCGCCAGCAGCCCGGTCGGGAACGATGGCTACACCTTC
-	TRBJ2-5	TRBV27	-	CASSDYSNQGTQYF	TGTGCCAGCAGTGACTACAGCAACCAAGGGACCCAGTACTTC
-	TRBJ2-5	TRBV6-5	-	CASSDSIRQETQYF	TGTGCCAGCAGTGACTCGATCCGGCAGGAGACCCAGTACTTC
-	TRBJ2-1	TRBV24-1	TRBD1	CATSDLPPGQGQGEQFF	TGTGCCACCAGTGATTTGCCCCCGGGACAGGGTCAGGGTGAGCAGTTCTTC
many	TRBJ2-5	TRBV11-2	-	CASSSRPQETQYF	TGTGCCAGCAGCTCCCGACCCCAAGAGACCCAGTACTTC
few	TRBJ2-3	TRBV11-3	-	CASSNHSWYTTDTQYF	TGTGCCAGCAGCAACCATAGCTGGTACACCACAGATACGCAGTATTTT
-	TRBJ1-6	TRBV20-1	-	CSARIGAPSPLHF	TGCAGTGCTAGAATCGGGGCTCCTTCACCCCTCCACTTT
-	TRBJ1-1	TRBV28	-	CASNIVGTEAFF	TGTGCCAGCAACATAGTCGGTACTGAAGCTTTCTTT